The entry below gives a single T cell receptor (delta chain) sequence along with its context. Its binding antigen is unknown. TCRdb's protein, taken from a much larger clone, differs from this DNA's translation at residue 4, likely owing to a read error; the protein displayed comes from the DNA. This specimen belongs to a study of DNA immune sequencing with unique molecular identifiers (dated by TCRdb to 2020 to 2021). General notes on the study: Using immunomagnetic cell separation, gammadelta T cells were enriched from buffy coats, and the genomic DNA of these cells was sequenced. An ultrasensitive DNA-based TRD repertoire sequencing method using PCR-introduced unique molecular identifiers was developed and validated in the study. All donors were healthy individuals, and ten of the donors were profiled using sorted gammadelta T cells from peripheral blood. For the enriched versus non-enriched comparison, about 100 ng enriched gammadelta T-cell DNA and 0.9 to 1 ug non-enriched PBMC DNA were sequenced. Fluorescence-activated cell sorting was used to enrich gammadelta T cells from the PBMC of some eleven healthy individuals. The method was checked using synthetic reference molecules and blood samples from healthy people.

Beyond this particular receptor, the publication reports: TRD repertoire diversity varied between healthy donors, with several donors highly oligoclonal where top 5 clonotypes exceeded half of productive molecules. Novel TRD sequences not targeted by the primers cannot be detected by the primer-based approach. TRDV2 paired with TRDJ1 was the most common TRD rearrangement among clonotypes in healthy donors.

Libraries were made using multiplex PCR. A 32-plex assay, with primers for all 8 TRDV and 4 TRDJ genes spanning the CDR3, was used to amplify the genomic DNA. During approximately 3 cycles of barcoding PCR, a 12-nucleotide UMI was attached, and a second PCR using Illumina adapter primers followed. AMPure XP beads were used to purify the libraries, and library quality was checked on a Fragment Analyzer using the HS NGS Fragment kit. Sequencing used an Illumina MiniSeq mid-output kit with about 21% PhiX and 150 cycles of paired-end reads. Concerning the study's data processing: Reads were processed with MIGEC version 1.2.9 to group reads by UMI and build error-corrected consensus sequences. For post-processing, modified scripts from VDJtools version 1.2.1 were used together with the tcR R package. Public reads were reanalyzed in TCRdb with CATT, and rows carrying the same DNA were merged afterwards. For this entry, the V and J calls and clone size follow TCRdb and not the study's own pipeline. The sample includes 2,000 or so delta-chain clones, with under 8% observed a single time. The ten largest clones represent 53% of the sample.

CDR1 and CDR2, looked up from the germline V gene, are GEAIGNYY and EKD. The V and J ends are trimmed by 5 bases and 0 bases, leaving 15 bases between them. Inclusive of the bounding cysteine and phenylalanine, the CDR3 is 15 residues long. The CDR3 DNA has 45 bases and is translated from base 1. The TCR was taken from a human donor in good health. The V and J genes are TRDV2 and TRDJ1; the D gene cannot be named for sure. Sequencing input: gamma-delta T cells from buffy coat blood. Here the CDR3 is given as CACVSLYSYTDKLIF. The DNA sequence reads TGTGCCTGTGTCTCCCTGTACTCGTACACCGATAAACTCATCTTT.